These 4 T cell receptor beta chains were all obtained from the same sample, sequenced in a study of blood T cell repertoires in COVID-19. The data were produced by immunoSEQ multiplex PCR, yet TCRdb's version contains in-frame clones alone and is incomplete. The sample records about 250,000 clones, over 75% being singletons. The material sequenced was PBMCs or T cells enriched from blood (not recorded which). Receptor source: a man aged 40-55 years who had recovered from COVID-19.

This sequence joins TRBV2 and TRBJ2-7, with D perhaps TRBD1 (8 bases). Germline CDR1 SNHLY, CDR2 FYNNEI. The ends were cut back, 11 bases at V and 0 bases at J, with 17 bases in the middle. The CDR3 extends over 14 amino acids. In DNA, the CDR3 is TGTGCCTGGGAGGGGACAGGAAGCTCCTACGAGCAGTACTTC. Amino acid sequence: CAWEGTGSSYEQYF.

The CDR3 nucleotides read TGTGCCAGCAGTTCCTCGGGAGGTGGGGGGCGAAACTATGGCTACACCTTC. Protein product: CASSSSGGGGRNYGYTF. V is TRBV28 and J is TRBJ1-2, with a tentative D call TRBD1 (6 bases). The ends were cut back, 4 bases at V and 2 bases at J, with 20 bases in the middle. The CDR3 covers 17 residues. CDR1 is MDHEN, CDR2 SYDVKM, per germline.

The gene calls are TRBV3-1 (or the pseudogene TRBV3-2) and TRBJ1-5; a possible D gene is TRBD1 (5 bases). CDR3 length: 16 amino acids. V dropped 2 bases and J dropped 0 bases, with 11 bases sitting between them. Germline V lookup: CDR1 LGHDT, CDR2 YNNKEL (reference sequence). CDR3 residues: CASSQFGAASNQPQHF. The CDR3 nucleotides read TGTGCCAGCAGCCAATTTGGGGCGGCTAGCAATCAGCCCCAGCATTTT.

This chain joins TRBV28 and TRBJ1-2, with TRBD1 matching over 7 bases. CDR1 and CDR2 from the germline V gene are MDHEN and SYDVKM. V lost 2 bases to trimming and J lost 8 bases; unmatched junction nucleotides: 11. This CDR3 has 15 amino acids. CDR3 DNA: TGTGCCAGCAGTTTAATAGGGGGCGCACCGGACGGCTACACCTTC. It yields the protein CASSLIGGAPDGYTF.